The rows below give T cell receptor beta chains drawn from one sample of a study of blood T cell repertoires in COVID-19. Assay used: immunoSEQ multiplex PCR; TCRdb lists only in-frame clones, some missing. The table lists more than 300,000 clones, 87% of them singletons. Sequencing was performed on PBMCs or T cells enriched from blood (not recorded which). The receptors come from a man in his forties or fifties in a cohort exposed to, infected with or recovered from COVID-19 (not recorded which). Both conserved end residues are part of each CDR3. The D gene is left open where the match is weak. Clone size is not always given. Where it is, it says once, few, many or a class for expanded clones.

>NA|NA|TRBJ1-2|TRBV18
CASSPGVTNYGYTF
TGTGCCAGCTCACCAGGAGTTACCAACTATGGCTACACCTTC
>once|TRBD2|TRBJ2-1|TRBV29-1
CSVVNEAGVGEQFF
TGCAGCGTTGTAAACGAGGCGGGGGTTGGAGAGCAGTTCTTC
>NA|NA|TRBJ2-3|TRBV5-1
CASTPDREGGTQYF
TGCGCCAGCACCCCGGACAGGGAGGGGGGTACGCAGTATTTT
>NA|NA|TRBJ1-2|TRBV10-3
CAISEEGGGSYGYTF
TGTGCCATAAGTGAGGAGGGAGGGGGTTCCTATGGCTACACCTTC
>NA|TRBD1|TRBJ1-1|TRBV5-1
CASSSGQGGYLNTEAFF
TGCGCCAGCAGCTCAGGACAGGGGGGTTATTTGAACACTGAAGCTTTCTTT
>NA|TRBD1|TRBJ2-2|TRBV28
CASRKGANGELFF
TGTGCCAGCAGGAAGGGGGCAAACGGGGAGCTGTTTTTT
>NA|TRBD2|TRBJ2-1|TRBV7-8
CASSLVASGLYNEQFF
TGTGCCAGCAGCTTAGTTGCTAGCGGGTTGTACAATGAGCAGTTCTTC
>few|TRBD2|TRBJ2-3|TRBV5-1
CASSSGTSTSDTQYF
TGCGCCAGCAGCTCCGGGACTAGCACCTCAGATACGCAGTATTTT
>once|TRBD1|TRBJ1-1|TRBV9
CASSVAEGAAEAFF
TGTGCCAGCAGCGTAGCAGAGGGGGCCGCTGAAGCTTTCTTT
>NA|TRBD1|TRBJ1-2|TRBV5-1
CASNDPGQGFGYTF
TGCGCCAGCAACGATCCCGGACAGGGCTTTGGCTACACCTTC
>NA|NA|TRBJ2-4|TRBV11-2
CASSLVEGSNIQYF
TGTGCCAGCAGCTTAGTTGAGGGTTCAAACATTCAGTACTTC
>NA|NA|TRBJ1-2|TRBV4-1
CASSQEEREWGYTF
TGCGCCAGCAGCCAAGAGGAGAGAGAGTGGGGCTACACCTTC
>NA|TRBD1|TRBJ2-5|TRBV28
CASSLGQEETQYF
TGTGCCAGCAGTTTAGGACAGGAAGAGACCCAGTACTTC
>NA|TRBD1|TRBJ2-3|TRBV18
CASSDQPGTGVRDTQYF
TGTGCCAGCTCGGACCAGCCCGGGACAGGGGTGAGAGATACGCAGTATTTT
>NA|NA|TRBJ1-4|TRBV30
CAWSTDANEKLFF
TGTGCCTGGAGTACAGACGCCAATGAAAAACTGTTTTTT
>NA|TRBD2|TRBJ2-3|TRBV7-9
CASSSQGLALPDTQYF
TGTGCCAGCAGCTCTCAAGGACTAGCTCTGCCAGATACGCAGTATTTT
>NA|TRBD2|TRBJ2-1|TRBV6-6
CASSPGRAHEQFF
TGTGCCAGCAGTCCCGGGAGGGCCCATGAGCAGTTCTTC
>NA|NA|TRBJ2-2|TRBV19
CASSILQGSGELFF
TGTGCCAGTAGTATCCTTCAGGGGAGCGGGGAGCTGTTTTTT
>NA|NA|TRBJ1-3|TRBV19
CASSIDPNSGNTIYF
TGTGCCAGTAGTATAGACCCTAATTCTGGAAACACCATATATTTT
>NA|TRBD1|TRBJ1-2|TRBV19
CATRGTGGAVGYTF
TGTGCCACAAGGGGGACAGGGGGCGCGGTTGGCTACACCTTC
>NA|NA|TRBJ1-5|TRBV5-8
CASSLVGGATSPQHF
TGTGCCAGCAGCTTGGTTGGGGGCGCAACGAGCCCCCAGCATTTT
>NA|NA|TRBJ1-2|TRBV6-5
CASSSRTVATF
TGTGCCAGCAGTTCCCGGACAGTCGCCACCTTC
>NA|NA|TRBJ1-4|TRBV5-1
CASSLDPGTNEKLFF
TGCGCCAGCAGCTTGGATCCGGGAACTAATGAAAAACTGTTTTTT
>NA|NA|TRBJ1-2|TRBV30
CAWSDYGVYGYTF
TGTGCCTGGAGTGACTACGGGGTCTATGGCTACACCTTC
>NA|TRBD1|TRBJ1-5|TRBV6-5
CASRAGGSNQPQHF
TGTGCCAGCAGGGCAGGGGGAAGCAATCAGCCCCAGCATTTT